The clone carrying this T cell receptor (beta chain) showed up just once. This CDR3 comprises 15 residues. The trim removed 4 bases at V and 5 bases at J, leaving 5 bases unmatched. The germline gives CDR1 MNHNY, CDR2 SVGAGI (reference sequence). These data originate in a study of radiation and T cells in renal cell carcinoma. The time point here: blood 4 weeks post-SBRT, at nephrectomy. As to treatment: 15 Gy SBRT to primary tumor, nephrectomy 4 weeks later. Nephrectomy followed 15 Gy stereotactic body radiation by 4 weeks. Assay used: immunoSEQ multiplex PCR; TCRdb lists only in-frame clones, some missing. The sample carries about 170,000 clones, around 90% recorded once.

This TCR came from a woman in her forties or fifties with renal cell carcinoma. This rearrangement joins TRBV6-6 to TRBJ2-7; 13 bases fit TRBD2. Here the sequenced sample was blood, taken from a patient whose treatment included radiotherapy and nephrectomy. The DNA of the CDR3 is TGTGCCAGCAGTTCCCGACTAGCGGGGGGCCACGAGCAGTACTTC. The encoded protein is CASSSRLAGGHEQYF.